Presented here are 14 T cell receptor beta chains from one specimen sequenced in a study of regulatory T cells in long-lasting Graves disease. Relying on iRepertoire HTBI primers and Arm-PCR of CDR3 regions, the team built TCR beta libraries. TCRdb independently ran MiXCR on the multiplex PCR reads; one entry per CDR3 protein. This table has 350,000 to 450,000 distinct CDR3 sequences, 21% appearing once. Time point given: persistent/refractory GD, antithyroid drugs over 5 years with positive TRAb. Making the TCR library involved RNA that had been extracted from PBMCs. Sequencing was performed on peripheral blood mononuclear cells (PBMCs), taken when the disease was refractory, from a patient treated with antithyroid drugs. The source of these receptors is a female donor with Graves disease.

The chain employs TRBV30 and TRBJ2-7; tentatively, D is TRBD1 or TRBD2 (5 bases each). CDR3 length: 14 residues. With 4 bases removed from V and 2 bases from J, the gap between germline ends came to 15 bases. Germline V gene data show CDR1 as GTSNPN and CDR2 as SVGIG (reference sequence). CDR3 nucleotides: TGTGCCTGGAATGGGGGAATATACCCCTACGAGCAGTACTTC. Protein: CAWNGGIYPYEQYF.

This clonotype was observed at least ten times. The chain has TRBV12-3 or TRBV12-4 and TRBJ1-2, with D possibly TRBD1 on 5 matching bases. Trimming took off 6 bases at V and 4 bases at J, with 18 bases between the two ends. CDR3 size: 15 residues. CDR3 amino acids: CASSPDRILGYGYTF. The CDR3 region has the DNA TGTGCCAGCAGCCCCGACAGAATACTAGGCTATGGCTACACCTTC.

This clonotype appeared a few times. The chain employs TRBV18 and TRBJ2-7; D possibly matches TRBD1 or TRBD2 (6 bases each). Germline values: CDR1 KGHSH, CDR2 LQKENI. The CDR3 consists of 15 residues. Trimming took off 6 bases at V and 0 bases at J, with 15 bases between the two ends. CDR3 sequence reads: CASSLGGQVSYEQYF. Written as DNA, the CDR3 is TGTGCCAGCTCCTTAGGGGGGCAGGTCTCCTACGAGCAGTACTTC. The full variable domain, in which reference TRBV18 and TRBJ2-7 provide the parts outside the CDR3, is NAGVMQNPRHLVRRRGQEARLRCSPMKGHSHVYWYRQLPEEGLKFMVYLQKENIIDESGMPKERFSAEFPKEGPSILRIQQVVRGDSAAYFCASSLGGQVSYEQYFGPGTRLTVT.

As for this clonotype: Compared with germline, one end of the junction differs, possibly owing to a read error. This chain uses TRBV15 with TRBJ2-7; 7 bases align to TRBD2. CDR3 length: 17 residues. Germline CDR1 and CDR2: LNHNV and YYDKDF (reference sequence). CDR3 amino acids: CATGRDLVGRNSYEQYF. The CDR3 nucleotides read TGTGCCACCGGCAGAGATCTGGTCGGGAGGAACTCCTACGAGCAGTACTTC. The whole variable domain, remainder taken from reference TRBV15 and TRBJ2-7, is DAMVIQNPRYQVTQFGKPVTLSCSQTLNHNVMYWYQQKSSQAPKLLFHYYDKDFNNEADTPDNFQSRRPNTSFCFLDIRSPGLGDTAMYLCATGRDLVGRNSYEQYFGPGTRLTVT.

The V and J genes are TRBV20-1 and TRBJ2-1; unclear D gene. The germline CDR1 and CDR2 sequences are DFQATT and SNEGSKA (reference sequence). V was clipped by 3 bases and J by 0 bases, with 9 bases between them. The CDR3 totals 14 residues. Written as DNA, the CDR3 is TGCAGTGCTAGCTCTCCGAGCTCCTACAATGAGCAGTTCTTC. It translates to CSASSPSSYNEQFF.

This clonotype showed up many times. The V call is TRBV2, the J call TRBJ2-2; tentative D call: TRBD1 (6 bases). Trimming left V 10 bases short and J 4 bases short, with 10 bases between. Germline-derived CDR1 and CDR2 are SNHLY and FYNNEI. The CDR3 covers 12 residues. The CDR3 DNA follows: TGTGCCAAGTTGACAGGCACCGGGGAGCTGTTTTTT. Translation: CAKLTGTGELFF.

The chain has TRBV27 and TRBJ2-3; TRBD2 aligns across 9 bases. CDR3 size: 15 residues. The trim removed 5 bases at V and 4 bases at J, leaving 7 bases unmatched. The germline V gene encodes CDR1 MNHEY and CDR2 SMNVEV (reference sequence). This CDR3 is CASSPYGGGADTQYF. CDR3 coding DNA: TGTGCCAGCAGTCCCTATGGCGGGGGGGCAGATACGCAGTATTTT.

Details on this clonotype: This sequence may be a read error, since a much larger clone differs from it by one base. The chain joins TRBV3-1 to TRBJ1-2; D ambiguous. Germline V gene sequence: CDR1 LGHDT, CDR2 YNNKEL (reference sequence). Between the trimmed V and J ends, which lost 4 bases and 5 bases, there was a span of 8 bases. This CDR3 comprises 12 residues. The chain's CDR3 is CASSRADYGYTF. Written as DNA, the CDR3 is TGTGCCAGCAGCCGAGCGGATTATGGCTACACCTTC.

This clonotype was recorded at least ten times. V is TRBV27 and J is TRBJ2-7, with D possibly being TRBD1 or TRBD2 (6 bases each). Germline V gene data show CDR1 as MNHEY and CDR2 as SMNVEV (reference sequence). The CDR3 consists of 14 residues. The V end lost 5 bases, the J end lost 3 bases, and 14 bases lay between the germline ends. DNA for the CDR3: TGTGCCAGCAGTCCGACAGGAGGGCTCTACGAGCAGTACTTC. Residues: CASSPTGGLYEQYF.

This clonotype came up many times. The chain uses TRBV6-1 and TRBJ2-7, with a tentative D call TRBD2 (5 bases). CDR3 length: 12 residues. Trimming took 8 bases from V and 3 from J, leaving 11 bases between them. Germline CDR1 and CDR2: MNHNS and SASEGT. The DNA of the CDR3 is TGTGCCAGCCACAGAGGGCACTACGAGCAGTACTTC. It is translated as CASHRGHYEQYF.

This clonotype was counted many times. V usage is TRBV12-3 or TRBV12-4 and J usage is TRBJ1-5, with D unclear. V was shortened by 2 bases and J by 3 bases, with 8 bases between the two germline ends. The CDR3 loop spans 14 amino acids. The CDR3 protein is CASSLSGANQPQHF. CDR3 nucleotide sequence: TGTGCCAGCAGTTTATCCGGAGCCAATCAGCCCCAGCATTTT.

This clonotype was found many times. V gene TRBV7-8 combines with J gene TRBJ1-1, with TRBD1 identical over 7 bases. Trimming took 5 bases from V and 5 from J; bases not matched to a gene: 5. The CDR3 extends over 13 amino acids. Germline-derived CDR1 and CDR2 are SGHVS and FQNEAQ. The CDR3 sequence: CASSPGQRTEAFF. For the CDR3, the DNA is TGTGCCAGCAGCCCGGGACAGCGGACTGAAGCTTTCTTT.

This clonotype occurred a few times. The chain recombines TRBV11-2 with TRBJ2-2; 10 bases fit TRBD2. Germline assignment: CDR1 SGHAT and CDR2 FQNNGV. J lost 6 bases, V lost 5 bases, and 12 bases had no gene match. CDR3 length: 17 amino acids. CDR3 bases: TGTGCCAGCAGCCTACTAGCGGGACTAGATCTTGCCGGGGAGCTGTTTTTT. Translation: CASSLLAGLDLAGELFF.

V and J are TRBV5-1 and TRBJ2-3, with 9 bases aligning to TRBD1. Germline V gives CDR1 SGHRS, CDR2 YFSETQ. The CDR3 runs 15 residues. The V gene end was trimmed by 1 base and the J gene end by 4 bases; junction bases not matched to a gene: 4. In nucleotides, the CDR3 is TGCGCCAGCAGCTTGACAGGGGGCTATGCAGATACGCAGTATTTT. This codes for CASSLTGGYADTQYF.